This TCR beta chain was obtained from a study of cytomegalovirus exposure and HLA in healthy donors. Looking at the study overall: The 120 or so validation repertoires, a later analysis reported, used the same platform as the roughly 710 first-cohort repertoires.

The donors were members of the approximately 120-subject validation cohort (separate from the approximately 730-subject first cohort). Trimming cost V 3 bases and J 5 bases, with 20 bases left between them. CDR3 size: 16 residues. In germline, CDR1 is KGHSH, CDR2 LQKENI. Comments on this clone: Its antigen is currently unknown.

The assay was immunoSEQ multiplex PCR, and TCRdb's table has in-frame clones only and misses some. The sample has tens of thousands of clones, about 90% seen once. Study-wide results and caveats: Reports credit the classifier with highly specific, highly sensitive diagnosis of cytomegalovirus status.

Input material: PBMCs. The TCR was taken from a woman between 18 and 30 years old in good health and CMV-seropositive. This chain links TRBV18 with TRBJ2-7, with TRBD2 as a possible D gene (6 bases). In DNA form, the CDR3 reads TGTGCCAGCTCACCCCTACAGGCCCCGGGCGGGAACGAGCAGTACTTC. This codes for CASSPLQAPGGNEQYF.